These T cell receptor beta chains were read from a single sample in a study of T cell responses to AZD1222 COVID-19 vaccine. Measured with immunoSEQ multiplex PCR; TCRdb has only the in-frame clones, and not every one. The sample consists of roughly 270,000 clones, around 93% of them appearing once. The starting material was peripheral blood, obtained 28 days after the second AZD1222 dose. The receptors shown here come from an adult who received the AZD1222 COVID-19 vaccine. Both conserved end residues are part of each CDR3. A D gene is named only where the DNA matches it firmly. For some rows the clone size is stated as once, few or many, or as a class when expanded; others skip it.

J: TRBJ1-1
length: 13
V: TRBV18
D: TRBD1
size: few
DNA: TGTGCCAGCTCACCTACAGGGGATAGTGAAGCTTTCTTT
CDR3: CASSPTGDSEAFF

J: TRBJ1-1
length: 11
V: TRBV20-1
D: -
size: once
DNA: TGCAGTGCTGGACTAAGGGGTACAGCTTTCTTT
CDR3: CSAGLRGTAFF

J: TRBJ2-7
length: 16
V: TRBV5-5
D: TRBD1
size: -
DNA: TGTGCCAGCAGCTTGGGACAGGGGGCTATAAAATACGAGCAGTACTTC
CDR3: CASSLGQGAIKYEQYF

J: TRBJ2-2
length: 14
V: TRBV3-1/TRBV3-2
D: -
size: -
DNA: TGTGCCAGCTCTGGGCTTTCGAACACCGGGGAGCTGTTTTTT
CDR3: CASSGLSNTGELFF

J: TRBJ2-2
length: 14
V: TRBV7-3
D: -
size: -
DNA: TGTGCCAGCAGCTCTCTTGTGGGTTCCGGGGAGCTGTTTTTT
CDR3: CASSSLVGSGELFF

J: TRBJ1-5
length: 13
V: TRBV6-1
D: -
size: -
DNA: TGTGCCAGCAGGCCCGGGACCGATCAGCCCCAGCATTTT
CDR3: CASRPGTDQPQHF

J: TRBJ2-2
length: 13
V: TRBV7-9
D: -
size: -
DNA: TGTGCCAGCAGCTTAAGGCCGGAAGGGGAGCTGTTTTTT
CDR3: CASSLRPEGELFF

J: TRBJ2-5
length: 14
V: TRBV18
D: -
size: -
DNA: TGTGCCAGCTCCCTGGACAGCGAGAAAGAGACCCAGTACTTC
CDR3: CASSLDSEKETQYF

J: TRBJ2-6
length: 16
V: TRBV28
D: -
size: -
DNA: TGTGCCAGCAGAGACAGCTACGGCTCTGGGGCCAACGTCCTGACTTTC
CDR3: CASRDSYGSGANVLTF

J: TRBJ2-7
length: 12
V: TRBV10-3
D: -
size: -
DNA: TGTGCCATCAGTCCAGGGGAGTACGAGCAGTACTTC
CDR3: CAISPGEYEQYF

J: TRBJ2-7
length: 17
V: TRBV4-1
D: -
size: few
DNA: TGCGCCAGCAACCATATATCTTACCGGGACCTCGGCAGGGAGCAGTACTTC
CDR3: CASNHISYRDLGREQYF

J: TRBJ1-5
length: 14
V: TRBV6-5
D: -
size: -
DNA: TGTGCCAGCAGCCACGGGGTGATCAATCAGCCCCAGCATTTT
CDR3: CASSHGVINQPQHF

J: TRBJ1-2
length: 13
V: TRBV28
D: -
size: -
DNA: TGTGCCAGCAGTTCCCGGACCCCGGATGGCTACACCTTC
CDR3: CASSSRTPDGYTF

J: TRBJ1-1
length: 19
V: TRBV4-2
D: TRBD1
size: -
DNA: TGTGCCAGCAGCCAAGGGCTGGGACAGGGGCAAATTTTGAACACTGAAGCTTTCTTT
CDR3: CASSQGLGQGQILNTEAFF

J: TRBJ1-1
length: 13
V: TRBV27
D: -
size: -
DNA: TGTGCCAGCAGGACGACAGGGAACACTGAAGCTTTCTTT
CDR3: CASRTTGNTEAFF

J: TRBJ1-1
length: 14
V: TRBV28
D: TRBD1
size: -
DNA: TGTGCCAGCAGGGGGGGACAGGGCGGGACTGAAGCTTTCTTT
CDR3: CASRGGQGGTEAFF

J: TRBJ1-5
length: 14
V: TRBV19
D: TRBD1
size: once
DNA: TGTGCCAGTAGTATGACAGGGGGCAATCAGCCCCAGCATTTT
CDR3: CASSMTGGNQPQHF

J: TRBJ1-4
length: 15
V: TRBV18
D: -
size: -
DNA: TGTGCCAGCTCACCCTATCCCCACCGTAATGAAAAACTGTTTTTT
CDR3: CASSPYPHRNEKLFF

J: TRBJ2-3
length: 15
V: TRBV25-1
D: TRBD2
size: -
DNA: TGTGCCAGCGAAATTAGCGGGACCCAGCGGGATACGCAGTATTTT
CDR3: CASEISGTQRDTQYF

J: TRBJ1-1
length: 15
V: TRBV19
D: TRBD1
size: -
DNA: TGTGCCAGTACCCGACAGGGGATAATGAACACTGAAGCTTTCTTT
CDR3: CASTRQGIMNTEAFF

J: TRBJ1-5
length: 13
V: TRBV6-1
D: -
size: -
DNA: TGTGCCAGCAGTGAAAGAGTGAATCAGCCCCAGCATTTT
CDR3: CASSERVNQPQHF

J: TRBJ1-6
length: 14
V: TRBV18
D: TRBD1
size: -
DNA: TGTGCCAGCTCACCGACAGGGGGAAGGGCACCCCTCCACTTT
CDR3: CASSPTGGRAPLHF

J: TRBJ2-6
length: 17
V: TRBV28
D: -
size: -
DNA: TGTGCCAGCAGTTTATTAGCTTCAGGGCCTGGGGCCAACGTCCTGACTTTC
CDR3: CASSLLASGPGANVLTF

J: TRBJ1-5
length: 13
V: TRBV11-2
D: -
size: -
DNA: TGTGCCAGCAGCATAGACAGCCTCGGGCCCCAGCATTTT
CDR3: CASSIDSLGPQHF

J: TRBJ2-1
length: 15
V: TRBV7-2
D: TRBD2
size: -
DNA: TGTGCCAGCAGCTTACAGGCGGGGGAGTACAATGAGCAGTTCTTC
CDR3: CASSLQAGEYNEQFF

J: TRBJ1-1
length: 16
V: TRBV5-1
D: TRBD1
size: once
DNA: TGCGCCAGCAGCCCAAGGACAGGGGGCGATAACACTGAAGCTTTCTTT
CDR3: CASSPRTGGDNTEAFF

J: TRBJ2-3
length: 16
V: TRBV7-6
D: TRBD2
size: -
DNA: TGTGCCAGCAGCCCCGGGACTAGCGGGAGGCCAGATACGCAGTATTTT
CDR3: CASSPGTSGRPDTQYF

J: TRBJ2-1
length: 17
V: TRBV6-2/TRBV6-3
D: -
size: -
DNA: TGTGCCAGCAGTTACAAGGGGGGTCCTAGCTCCTACAATGAGCAGTTCTTC
CDR3: CASSYKGGPSSYNEQFF

J: TRBJ1-1
length: 14
V: TRBV7-9
D: -
size: -
DNA: TGTGCCAGCAGCTTGGAAGGGATTGGAACTGAAGCTTTCTTT
CDR3: CASSLEGIGTEAFF

J: TRBJ2-3
length: 21
V: TRBV28
D: TRBD2
size: -
DNA: TGTGCCAGCAGGATAAGCCCCGGACTAGCGGGGGTTAGGAAAACCACAGATACGCAGTATTTT
CDR3: CASRISPGLAGVRKTTDTQYF

J: TRBJ2-2
length: 13
V: TRBV7-9
D: -
size: once
DNA: TGTGCCAGCAGTCTAAAGGGAACCGGGGAGCTGTTTTTT
CDR3: CASSLKGTGELFF

J: TRBJ1-4
length: 15
V: TRBV5-1
D: -
size: -
DNA: TGCGCCAGCAGCTTGTTAGGGGATGATAATGAAAAACTGTTTTTT
CDR3: CASSLLGDDNEKLFF

J: TRBJ2-3
length: 13
V: TRBV7-3
D: -
size: -
DNA: TGTGCCAGCAGCTCCCTCTTTAGTTCCTCGCAGTATTTT
CDR3: CASSSLFSSSQYF

J: TRBJ1-1
length: 12
V: TRBV29-1
D: -
size: -
DNA: TGCAGCGCCGACAGAGCGAACACTGAAGCTTTCTTT
CDR3: CSADRANTEAFF

J: TRBJ1-6
length: 14
V: TRBV7-9
D: -
size: -
DNA: TGTGCCAGCAGCCCCAACCAGGGACTTTCACCCCTCCACTTT
CDR3: CASSPNQGLSPLHF

J: TRBJ1-6
length: 14
V: TRBV7-3
D: -
size: -
DNA: TGTGCCAGCAGCCCCTTGGGGGGGCAATCACCCCTCCACTTT
CDR3: CASSPLGGQSPLHF

J: TRBJ1-5
length: 14
V: TRBV3-1/TRBV3-2
D: TRBD1
size: -
DNA: TGTGCCAGCAGCCAAAGGGACAGGCCGCAGCCCCAGCATTTT
CDR3: CASSQRDRPQPQHF

J: TRBJ2-7
length: 15
V: TRBV7-2
D: -
size: few
DNA: TGTGCCAGCAGCCCCGGGCGATGGGGCACCTACGAGCAGTACTTC
CDR3: CASSPGRWGTYEQYF

J: TRBJ2-1
length: 16
V: TRBV30
D: -
size: -
DNA: TGTGCCTGGAGTGAAGGGGCTAAGGCGAGCTACAATGAGCAGTTCTTC
CDR3: CAWSEGAKASYNEQFF

J: TRBJ1-3
length: 15
V: TRBV9
D: TRBD1
size: -
DNA: TGTGCCAGCAGCGTAGCTACGGGACAGGGAAACACCATATATTTT
CDR3: CASSVATGQGNTIYF

J: TRBJ1-4
length: 14
V: TRBV5-6
D: -
size: -
DNA: TGTGCCAGCAGCTTGGCGGGGGTTAATGAAAAACTGTTTTTT
CDR3: CASSLAGVNEKLFF

J: TRBJ1-3
length: 17
V: TRBV11-2
D: -
size: -
DNA: TGTGCCAGCAGCTTAAGATTACAGCCAGCCTCTGGAAACACCATATATTTT
CDR3: CASSLRLQPASGNTIYF